Given below is one T cell receptor (beta chain) in context. Antigen: not known. Analysis merged second doses at about 4 or about 12 weeks. This specimen comes from a study of T cell responses to AZD1222 COVID-19 vaccine. Study findings and constraints: Most donors were white British and more were female, and clonal diversity was possibly underestimated. Nearly half of spike-specific TCRs reportedly go after variant regions that carry no mutations. The study found vaccine-associated CD4 TCRs spanning spike, dominant at 160-218 and 743-854.

Some clones are missing from TCRdb's copy, which holds only in-frame ones; the method was immunoSEQ multiplex PCR. Of 65,000 to 90,000 clones listed, about 91% were seen once; the top ten hold approximately 9.3%. The receptor's source is an adult who received the AZD1222 COVID-19 vaccine. Sequences were derived from peripheral blood, sampled 28 days after the second AZD1222 dose.

CDR3 coding DNA: TGTGCCAGCAAAGCATGGGCCGGGGAAGAGACCCAGTACTTC. Its translation: CASKAWAGEETQYF. V is TRBV6-5 and J is TRBJ2-5; D is perhaps TRBD2 (5 bases). Germline V gene lookup returns CDR1 MNHEY and CDR2 SVGAGI. The CDR3 is 14 residues long. Trimming stripped 7 bases from V and 3 bases from J, with 15 bases between.